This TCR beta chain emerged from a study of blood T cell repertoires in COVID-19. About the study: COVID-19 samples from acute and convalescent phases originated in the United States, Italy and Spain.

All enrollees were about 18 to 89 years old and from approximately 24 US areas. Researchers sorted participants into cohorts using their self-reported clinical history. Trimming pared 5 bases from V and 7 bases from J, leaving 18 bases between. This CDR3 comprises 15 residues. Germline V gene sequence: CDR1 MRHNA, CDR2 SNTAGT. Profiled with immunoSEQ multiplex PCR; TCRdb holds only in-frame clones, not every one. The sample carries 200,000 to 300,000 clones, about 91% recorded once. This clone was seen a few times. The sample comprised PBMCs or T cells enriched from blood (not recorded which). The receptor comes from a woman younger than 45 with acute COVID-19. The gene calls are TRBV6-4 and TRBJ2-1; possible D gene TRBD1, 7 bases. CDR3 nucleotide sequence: TGTGCCAGCAGTCTCGGACAGGAGGGAAGTAATGAGCAGTTCTTC. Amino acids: CASSLGQEGSNEQFF.